Given below is one TCR beta chain in context. Which antigen it targets is not known. Base quality data are lacking; no much larger clone is found one base away. From the germline V gene (reference sequence), CDR1 is MNHNY and CDR2 is SVGAGI. V and J are truncated by 2 bases and 5 bases respectively, leaving an intervening sequence of 12 bases. From cysteine to phenylalanine, the CDR3 is 14 amino acids long. Here the CDR3 DNA is all that survives: 42 bases in frame from base 1. The immunoSEQ Assay was used to immunosequence TCRbeta CDR3 regions from genomic DNA. Before high-throughput sequencing, the genomic DNA was amplified using bias-controlled multiplex PCR. The authors processed their data as follows. To quantify the absolute abundance of each unique TCRbeta CDR3 region, the sequences were collapsed and filtered. Clonality was defined as 1 minus Pielou's evenness and was calculated using productive rearrangements only. A previously published method was used to identify clones with significantly greater frequencies in on-treatment samples than in baseline samples. The source is immuneACCESS, and TCRdb retained only in-frame sequences with V and J called. Part of the clones is not carried over; for the studies checked, unresolved V genes explain less than half of this, and the remainder is unexplained. The DNA was the basis for D and trimming; V, J and clone size are from that table. This sample has around 11,000 clones in its table, and roughly 80% of those were observed once. The ten largest clones add up to about 12% of the sample.

The treatment or condition label for this specimen denotes: randomized to nivolumab then ipilimumab (arm A) or the reverse (arm B). None of the patients in the trial had previously been given DNA-damaging chemotherapy. Thawed PBMCs were sorted on a FACS Aria II flow cytometer to isolate live CD3+CD8+ cells negative for CD19 and CD56. CheckMate 064, a randomized, open-label phase II trial of sequential checkpoint blockade, was the source of the samples, all of which came from patients with melanoma. Peripheral blood mononuclear cells were collected by leukapheresis, purified with Ficoll-Paque, and frozen in human serum with around 9.8% DMSO. Immediately after sorting, the purity of the sorted blood CD3+CD8+ cells was confirmed to be >95%, and DNA was then extracted. The data stem from a study of sequential checkpoint blockade in melanoma (dated by TCRdb to between 2018 and 2021). Regarding the study in general: Patients were randomized 1:1 to first-line nivolumab followed by ipilimumab (arm A) or ipilimumab followed by nivolumab (arm B). Maintenance nivolumab came after both trial sequences. On the study overall, not on this receptor specifically: The model for predicting response that combines TCR metrics with mutation burden needs to be validated in larger, independent patient cohorts.

The chain employs TRBV6-6 and TRBJ1-1; the D region possibly corresponds to TRBD1 (6 bases align). The TCR comes from a human donor with melanoma. Here the sequenced sample was CD8+ T cells sorted from blood (inferred from file names), taken from a patient given nivolumab and ipilimumab in sequence. The CDR3 protein is CASSYGQGSTEAFF. The DNA sequence follows: TGTGCCAGCAGTTACGGGCAGGGGTCGACTGAAGCTTTCTTT.